A single sample is the source of the 7 T cell receptor beta chains below, sequenced in a study of T cell responses to AZD1222 COVID-19 vaccine. The method was immunoSEQ multiplex PCR; TCRdb's version includes in-frame clones alone and lacks a portion of them. The table lists about 170,000 clones, 92% of them singletons. This specimen consisted of peripheral blood, obtained on day 0 of AZD1222 vaccination. Every receptor here comes from an adult in good health.

This chain connects TRBV7-9 to TRBJ1-1; the match to TRBD1 covers 8 bases. There are 15 residues in the CDR3. After removal of 6 bases from V and 6 bases from J, the junction contained 12 bases not matched to a gene. Germline V gene lookup returns CDR1 SEHNR and CDR2 FQNEAQ (reference sequence). The CDR3 loop is CASSPPAGGRSEAFF. The DNA of the CDR3 is TGTGCCAGCAGTCCACCGGCAGGGGGCCGGTCTGAAGCTTTCTTT.

The rearrangement joins TRBV7-3 to TRBJ2-5, with D possibly TRBD2 on 5 matching bases. Germline lookup yields CDR1 SGHTA and CDR2 FQGTGA. V was shortened by 2 bases and J by 5 bases, with 18 bases between the two germline ends. This CDR3 has 16 residues. CDR3 loop: CASSLGPPTSGETQYF. In DNA, the CDR3 is TGTGCCAGCAGCTTAGGTCCCCCTACCTCGGGGGAGACCCAGTACTTC.

This chain links TRBV15 with TRBJ2-6; TRBD1 aligns across 8 bases. Germline V lookup: CDR1 LNHNV, CDR2 YYDKDF (reference sequence). V shed 1 base, J shed 0 bases, and the junction held 5 bases outside the gene matches. The CDR3 consists of 18 residues. The CDR3 sequence: CATSRGDRTRSGANVLTF. The CDR3 DNA follows: TGTGCCACCAGCAGAGGGGACAGGACCCGCTCTGGGGCCAACGTCCTGACTTTC.

V usage is TRBV30 and J usage is TRBJ1-6; 9 nucleotides agree with TRBD1. In germline, CDR1 is GTSNPN, CDR2 SVGIG (reference sequence). With V trimmed by 6 bases and J by 7 bases, 10 bases remained unmatched. The CDR3 spans 15 residues. The CDR3 bases are TGTGCCTGCTTCCCGGGACAGGGAGAAAATTCACCCCTCCACTTT. Protein product: CACFPGQGENSPLHF. Full variable domain (missing parts from reference TRBV30 and TRBJ1-6): SQTIHQWPATLVQPVGSPLSLECTVEGTSNPNLYWYRQAAGRGLQLLFYSVGIGQISSEVPQNLSASRPQDRQFILSSKKLLLSDSGFYLCACFPGQGENSPLHFGNGTRLTVT.

The V and J genes are TRBV6-5 and TRBJ2-4, with 12 bases lining up with TRBD1. Germline CDR1 is MNHEY and CDR2 is SVGAGI. CDR3 length equals 14 residues. Trimming removed 6 bases from V and 5 bases from J; junction bases left unmatched: 2. CDR3 protein: CASRRDRGQNIQYF. CDR3 DNA sequence: TGTGCCAGCAGGAGGGACAGGGGGCAAAACATTCAGTACTTC.

This clone was found once. The V and J genes are TRBV15 and TRBJ1-6; D is unresolved. Between the trimmed V and J ends, which lost 3 bases and 7 bases, there was a span of 7 bases. The CDR3 is made up of 13 amino acids. Germline V gives CDR1 LNHNV, CDR2 YYDKDF (reference sequence). The DNA for the CDR3 is TGTGCCACCAGCAGGGAAGGAAATTCACCCCTCCACTTT. Encoded protein: CATSREGNSPLHF.

This clone was observed a single time. The CDR3 protein is CASSLTTARTIFYEQYF. The CDR3 bases are TGTGCCAGCAGCTTAACAACGGCTCGCACCATCTTCTACGAGCAGTACTTC. The rearrangement joins TRBV11-2 to TRBJ2-7, with unresolved D. Germline V gene lookup returns CDR1 SGHAT and CDR2 FQNNGV. Trimming left V 2 bases short and J 3 bases short, with 20 bases between. The CDR3 is made up of 17 amino acids. Full variable domain (outside the CDR3, taken from reference TRBV11-2 and TRBJ2-7): EAGVAQSPRYKIIEKRQSVAFWCNPISGHATLYWYQQILGQGPKLLIQFQNNGVVDDSQLPKDRFSAERLKGVDSTLKIQPAKLEDSAVYLCASSLTTARTIFYEQYFGPGTRLTVT.